A single T cell receptor (beta chain) is shown here with its context. The antigen remains undetermined. This specimen comes from a study of shared clonotypes between healthy human individuals. On the study more broadly: The donor group consisted of a couple of women and three men, aged 18 to 49. Per-donor plates numbered three CD4 naive, three CD4 memory, two CD8 naive and one CD8 memory.

Findings and limits, study-wide: Specimens sampled were limited to blood, with tissue repertoires likely differing.

CD45RO-negative, CCR7-selected cells formed the naive CD8 fraction, which excluded terminally differentiated effector memory CD45RA+ cells. Using around 200 ng DNA, 25,000 to 35,000 T cell genomes, the sorted-subset replicate PCRs were run. The data were produced by immunoSEQ multiplex PCR, yet TCRdb's version contains in-frame clones alone and is incomplete. The table shows around 600,000 clones, with approximately 95% occurring only once. The sequenced sample consisted of naive CD8+ T cells sorted from blood. The receptor was isolated from a young woman in good health.

The CDR3 protein is CASSSRENEQYF. The DNA for the CDR3 is TGTGCCAGCAGCAGCCGGGAGAACGAGCAGTACTTC. The chain combines TRBV4-2 with TRBJ2-5, with D possibly being TRBD2 (6 bases). TRBJ2-7 explains the end of the DNA better; the J call may be wrong. The CDR3 totals 12 residues. Germline CDR1 reads LGHNA; CDR2 reads YNFKEQ.